This entry features one TCR beta chain sequence. These data originate in a study of blood T cell repertoires in COVID-19. CDR3 length: 16 amino acids. V lost 0 bases and J lost 6; bases outside the gene matches: 8. Germline V gene sequence: CDR1 MNHNY, CDR2 SVGAGI (reference sequence). This study enrolled people aged about 18 to 100 from 24 US geographic areas. Sequencing was performed with immunoSEQ multiplex PCR; in TCRdb, only in-frame clones are kept and a portion is missing. The repertoire includes a few hundred thousand clones, 70% to 90% of them detected once, and around 5.9% sits in the top ten.

The chain employs TRBV6-6 and TRBJ1-5, with 7 bases identical to TRBD1. Material: PBMCs or T cells enriched from blood (not recorded which). This receptor was taken from a woman younger than 45 who had recovered from COVID-19. The CDR3, as DNA: TGTGCCAGCAGTTACTCGCCCGAGACAGGGCGTCAGCCCCAGCATTTT. This gives the protein CASSYSPETGRQPQHF.